A selection of T cell receptor beta chains follows, all from one sample in a study of shared clonotypes between healthy human individuals. Here immunoSEQ multiplex PCR was the method, and the copy in TCRdb shows in-frame clones only, minus some. The sample has over 100,000 clones; about 71% are singletons. Sequencing used memory CD8+ T cells sorted from blood. These receptors all stem from a young woman in good health. The CDR3 runs from the conserved cysteine through the conserved F or W. The order of the fields is V gene, clone size, J gene, D gene, CDR3 DNA, CDR3 protein. The D gene is left open where the match is weak. Clone size is stated in some rows and not others, as once, few, many or a class when expanded.

TRBV15	-	TRBJ2-5	-	TGTGCCACCAGCAGCGGCCGAGACCAAGAGACCCAGTACTTC	CATSSGRDQETQYF
TRBV2	-	TRBJ2-1	TRBD1	TGTGCCAGCAGCGGGACAGGGGGCAATGAGCAGTTCTTC	CASSGTGGNEQFF
TRBV13	-	TRBJ2-7	-	TGTGCCAGCAGCTTGCAGACAGGACCGAGCTACGAGCAGTACTTC	CASSLQTGPSYEQYF
TRBV19	-	TRBJ2-3	TRBD2	TGTGCCAGTAGTATGTGTGGGGAGGGGCCAGATACGCAGTATTTT	CASSMCGEGPDTQYF
TRBV29-1	many	TRBJ2-7	-	TGCAGCGTTGAAGACTCCTCCTACGAGCAGTACTTC	CSVEDSSYEQYF
TRBV4-2	many	TRBJ2-1	-	TGTGCCAGCAGCCAAGAGCGGGGAAGCTCCTACAATGAGCAGTTCTTC	CASSQERGSSYNEQFF
TRBV27	once	TRBJ1-1	-	TGTGCCAGCAGTTTATACCTCCGGGGATCGGACACTGAAGCTTTCTTT	CASSLYLRGSDTEAFF
TRBV28	-	TRBJ1-1	-	TGTGCCAGCAGAGGGTACATGAACACTGAAGCTTTCTTT	CASRGYMNTEAFF
TRBV10-3	-	TRBJ2-1	-	TGTGCCATCAGTTCTCCTGAAACCACCTACAATGAGCAGTTCTTC	CAISSPETTYNEQFF
TRBV5-1	few	TRBJ2-3	TRBD2	TGCGCCAGCAGCCCTCCGGGGGGAGCCTCAGATACGCAGTATTTT	CASSPPGGASDTQYF
TRBV2	few	TRBJ2-7	-	TGTGCCAGCAGTGAAGGGACGGCAAACTACGAGCAGTACTTC	CASSEGTANYEQYF
TRBV6-5	-	TRBJ2-7	TRBD2	TGTGCCAGCAGTTACACTTTGACTAGCGCGGACTACGAGCAGTACTTC	CASSYTLTSADYEQYF
TRBV7-3	-	TRBJ2-6	-	TGTGCCAGCAGCTCGGGACTCTCTGGGGCCAACGTCCTGACTTTC	CASSSGLSGANVLTF
TRBV5-3	once	TRBJ2-1	-	TGTGCCAGAAGCTTGTGTCCGGTTTTGGGCAATGAGCAGTTCTTC	CARSLCPVLGNEQFF
TRBV5-1	-	TRBJ1-1	TRBD1	TGCGCCAGCAGCTTAGATACAGGGGGGCGGATGAAAGCTTTCTTT	CASSLDTGGRMKAFF
TRBV9	-	TRBJ1-3	-	TGTGCCAGCAGCGTCGGGCGGGAAACTGGAAACACCATATATTTT	CASSVGRETGNTIYF
TRBV10-1	-	TRBJ1-2	-	TGCGCCAGCAGTGAAGGAGAGGGCCCAGGACGGTATGGCTACACCTTC	CASSEGEGPGRYGYTF
TRBV7-3	-	TRBJ2-2	-	TGTGCCAGCAGCCCTCGATCCTACACCGGGGAGCTGTTTTTT	CASSPRSYTGELFF
TRBV2	-	TRBJ1-2	TRBD1	TGTGCCAGCCGCCAGGGGGGGACCTATGGCTACACCTTC	CASRQGGTYGYTF
TRBV23-1	-	TRBJ1-2	-	TGCGCCAGCAGTCAATCCTACAGGGATGAATACTATGGCTACACCTTC	CASSQSYRDEYYGYTF
TRBV6-7	-	TRBJ1-5	-	TGTGCCAGCAACAACTGGTCTGCAGGGGCGAGTCAGCCCCAGCATTTT	CASNNWSAGASQPQHF
TRBV6-1	-	TRBJ2-1	TRBD2	TGTGCCAGCAAGTCTAGCGGGGGGGGGAATGAGCAGTTCTTC	CASKSSGGGNEQFF
TRBV11-2	-	TRBJ2-3	-	TGTGCCAGCAGCTTGGGTAGCGGACTAAGCACAGATACGCAGTATTTT	CASSLGSGLSTDTQYF
TRBV30	-	TRBJ2-7	TRBD1	TGTGCCTGGAGTGTAACAGGGGGAGTCTCCTACGAGCAGTACTTC	CAWSVTGGVSYEQYF
TRBV27	-	TRBJ2-7	-	TGTGCCAGCGGGACCCCTGTCCCTTACGAGCAGTACTTC	CASGTPVPYEQYF
TRBV7-6	-	TRBJ2-2	TRBD2	TGTGCCAGCAGCTTCTCAGCGGGAAAGGGGGAGCTGTTTTTT	CASSFSAGKGELFF
TRBV9	-	TRBJ2-3	TRBD2	TGTGCCAGCAGCAAAAGGACTAGCTGGGAATTCTACACAGATACGCAGTATTTT	CASSKRTSWEFYTDTQYF
TRBV30	-	TRBJ2-3	TRBD2	TGTGCCTGGAGTCGGACTAGCGGGAGCGATACGCAGTATTTT	CAWSRTSGSDTQYF
TRBV7-2	-	TRBJ2-7	TRBD2	TGTGCCAGCAGCTTAGCTGGTCCCAATAGCGGGATAGGGAACGAGCAGTACTTC	CASSLAGPNSGIGNEQYF
TRBV30	-	TRBJ1-1	-	TGTGCCTGGACCTTCGGGGGCGGGAGGGCTTTCTTT	CAWTFGGGRAFF
TRBV7-6	-	TRBJ2-2	-	TGTGCCAGCAGCTTATATACAGCGAACACCGGGGAGCTGTTTTTT	CASSLYTANTGELFF
TRBV11-2	many	TRBJ2-7	-	TGTGCCAGCAGTCCCATTCTCACTAGTCCCTACGAGCAGTACTTC	CASSPILTSPYEQYF
TRBV5-5	-	TRBJ2-7	-	TGTGCCAGCAGTCTCCTGGACGGGAGCTCCTACGAGCAGTACTTC	CASSLLDGSSYEQYF
TRBV21-1	once	TRBJ2-5	-	TGTGCCAGCAGCAAATTTTGCCCCCATAAAGACAGCCTGAAGACCCAGTACTTC	CASSKFCPHKDSLKTQYF